These 9 T cell receptor beta chains were all obtained from the same sample, sequenced in a study of identical twins (dated by TCRdb to 2016 to 2017). Library creation used 5' RACE. The data were produced on an Illumina HiSeq 2000. Using fastp trimming at Q25 and MiXCR clonotype assembly, TCRdb reanalyzed the public sequencing data and kept in-frame beta chains. All rows with the same CDR3 protein become a single entry with the most common DNA and genes. The sample has about 530,000 distinct CDR3 sequences on record, around 15% of them singletons. Together, the top ten hold about 0.4% of the sample. This same sample was also part of a study on yellow fever vaccine responses in identical twins.

The specimen sequenced was CD4+ T cells sorted from blood. These receptor sequences come from a young woman in good health.

The chain links TRBV5-6 to TRBJ1-6, with a weak D call TRBD1 (5 bases). Germline V gene lookup returns CDR1 SGHDT and CDR2 YYEEEE. The CDR3 spans 15 residues. V was trimmed by 4 bases and J by 9 bases, leaving 17 bases between them. CDR3 region: CASSMGDRVISPLHF. The CDR3 DNA sequence: TGTGCCAGCAGCATGGGGGACCGAGTAATTTCACCCCTCCACTTT.

This clonotype occurred a few times. The CDR3 loop is CASSIVDSSNQPQHF. CDR3 bases: TGTGCCAGTAGTATAGTTGACAGCAGCAATCAGCCCCAGCATTTT. This chain uses TRBV19 with TRBJ1-5, with a weak D call TRBD1 (5 bases). The germline V and J ends were trimmed by 1 base and 1 base, with 8 bases remaining between them. Germline lookup yields CDR1 LNHDA and CDR2 SQIVND (reference sequence). The CDR3 consists of 15 residues.

The chain combines TRBV28 with TRBJ2-7; no definite D call. Trimming removed 6 bases at V and 2 bases at J, with 20 bases between. Germline values: CDR1 MDHEN, CDR2 SYDVKM. The CDR3 has 16 residues. The CDR3 region has the DNA TGTGCCAGCAGGAGCCCCAATGTAGTACCTACCTACGAGCAGTACTTC. This sequence encodes CASRSPNVVPTYEQYF.

There are a few counts of this clonotype. The chain uses TRBV5-1 and TRBJ2-7; TRBD2 agrees at 14 bases. Germline V gene sequence: CDR1 SGHRS, CDR2 YFSETQ. The CDR3 loop spans 17 amino acids. The J segment lost 6 bases and the V segment lost 4 bases, leaving 12 bases of the junction unmatched. The CDR3 protein is CASSPGLAGEKSVEQYF. In DNA form, the CDR3 reads TGCGCCAGCAGCCCGGGACTAGCGGGAGAAAAATCGGTCGAGCAGTACTTC.

The chain employs TRBV18 and TRBJ2-1, with TRBD2 matching over 7 bases. Germline V gene lookup returns CDR1 KGHSH and CDR2 LQKENI. Unmatched junction bases numbered 7, after V lost 0 bases and J lost 5 bases. The CDR3 runs 16 residues. The chain's CDR3 is CASSPPITGGHNEQFF. CDR3 in DNA: TGTGCCAGCTCACCACCGATAACGGGAGGACACAATGAGCAGTTCTTC.

This clonotype has more than one count but fewer than ten. CDR3 coding DNA: TGTGCCAGCACCATCACTAGCGGGAGAATTGTTGATGAGCAGTTCTTC. Translation: CASTITSGRIVDEQFF. This chain uses TRBV6-1 with TRBJ2-1; 11 bases fit TRBD2. V lost 7 bases, J lost 8 bases, and 13 bases stayed unmatched. This CDR3 has 16 residues. The germline V gene has CDR1 MNHNS and CDR2 SASEGT.

The chain is built from TRBV7-3 and TRBJ2-1; 10 positions agree with TRBD1. Germline V CDR1 and CDR2: SGHTA, FQGTGA. The CDR3 is 13 residues long. The V segment lost 5 bases and the J segment 11 bases; nucleotides outside the gene matches: 6. CDR3 region: CASSDRDRGKQFF. The CDR3 region has the DNA TGTGCCAGCAGCGACCGGGACAGGGGAAAGCAGTTCTTC.

This clonotype was seen a handful of times. The chain combines TRBV2 with TRBJ2-2, with TRBD1 matching over 7 bases. Germline assignment: CDR1 SNHLY and CDR2 FYNNEI. The V and J ends lost 6 bases and 3 bases, in that order; junction bases with no gene match: 7. CDR3 length equals 15 residues. The DNA for the CDR3 is TGTGCCAGCAGCAAGGACAGGTTGGACACCGGGGAGCTGTTTTTT. It specifies CASSKDRLDTGELFF.

The chain uses TRBV28 and TRBJ1-6; 10 bases are a match to TRBD1. This CDR3 is built from 15 residues. Germline CDR1 reads MDHEN; CDR2 reads SYDVKM. Trimming at V came to 4 bases and at J to 10 bases, leaving 7 bases not matched to a gene. The CDR3 DNA follows: TGTGCCAGCAGTTCCCCGGGACAGGGGAAATCACCCCTCCACTTT. It encodes CASSSPGQGKSPLHF.